This TCR beta chain was obtained from a study of human T cells and chemical hapten exposure. Study as a whole: Small differences in pooled library volume mainly drove the variation in TCR yields per sample. Points from the study as a whole: Because they had alopecia, donors may respond immunologically unlike healthy people.

The CDR3 consists of 14 residues. Trimming took 2 bases from V and 3 from J, leaving 8 bases between them. CDR1 and CDR2 (germline): ENHRY, SYGVKD. In this sample, this clonotype turned up a few times. Its antigen is currently unknown. Library construction involved attaching unique molecular identifiers to individual cDNA molecules, which allowed quantitative, reproducible TCR counting. TCRdb redid the calling of the RACE reads with MiXCR, one entry per CDR3 protein. This table holds more than 150,000 distinct CDR3 sequences, 13% to 15% found once. Time point given: patch test 1, 2 weeks after DPC sensitization. The treatment: therapeutic diphenylcyclopropenone sensitization with weekly scalp DPC.

The receptor was isolated from a woman aged 25 to 39 with alopecia areata. Some clones in this sample may be carry-over from other donors' samples. The starting material was whole blood, obtained in connection with sensitization to the hapten diphenylcyclopropenone (DPC). The chain links TRBV10-3 to TRBJ1-5, with D possibly being TRBD1 (5 bases). The DNA for the CDR3 is TGTGCCATCAGTGAGACAGGACTCAATCAGCCCCAGCATTTT. It specifies CAISETGLNQPQHF.